The TCR beta chain under discussion was sequenced for a study of cytomegalovirus exposure and HLA in healthy donors. In the study overall: Earlier findings included about 120 million unique TCR beta sequences obtained from 150 million to 200 million T cells.

The study's findings and limits: Among TCR sequences, most were rare, though some public TCRs appeared in many donors. A later analysis revealed that TCR association rates differed between HLA loci, peaking at DRB1 and bottoming out at HLA-C.

Turning to this clone: Its antigen is unknown.

Germline V gene lookup returns CDR1 DFQATT and CDR2 SNEGSKA (reference sequence). CDR3 length: 11 residues. PCR employed 60 Vbeta and 13 Jbeta primers. The repertoire was sequenced with immunoSEQ multiplex PCR; TCRdb's copy has only in-frame clones and lacks some. The sample shows around 190,000 clones, approximately 86% of them seen only once. The TCR comes from a woman under 30 in good health and CMV-seronegative. The sequenced sample was PBMCs. The chain uses TRBV20-1 and TRBJ1-2; D is uncertain. As DNA, the CDR3 is TGCAGCGGGAGTGTAGACTATGGCTACACCTTC. Its protein product is CSGSVDYGYTF.